This T cell receptor (beta chain) was found in a study of CD8 T cells in Susac syndrome. Whole-study results and caveats: CD8+ clones in Susac expanded most in TEMRA cells and active patients.

Roughly 0.45 to 1 ug RNA was reverse transcribed with random hexamers. From the immunoSEQ multiplex PCR reads, TCRdb called clonotypes with MiXCR, one entry per CDR3 protein. The sample lists under 85,000 distinct CDR3 sequences, roughly 92% occurring once. To note about this clonotype: The antigen is undetermined.

Sequencing of TCR beta was undertaken in CD8+ and CD4+ T cells derived from blood. The length of the CDR3 is 17 residues. Germline V gene data show CDR1 as LNHDA and CDR2 as SQIVND (reference sequence). Between the trimmed V and J ends, which lost 5 bases and 5 bases, there was a span of 24 bases. The clonotype was recovered from a human donor with Susac syndrome. The specimen sequenced was CD8+ T cells from PBMCs. This chain joins TRBV19 and TRBJ1-1; a possible D gene is TRBD1 (6 bases). The CDR3 bases are TGTGCCAGTAGTCAATACACCTCCCAGGGGAGCAGAACTGAAGCTTTCTTT. Protein product: CASSQYTSQGSRTEAFF.